This T cell receptor beta chain originates from a study of PD-1 blockade in classical Hodgkin lymphoma. Study outcomes and limitations: CD8+ TCR diversity did not rise significantly by C4D1, unlike CD4+.

As regards this clone: The antigen remains undetermined.

This sample's time point: cycle 4 day 1 (C4D1), after around six weeks of nivolumab. There was relapse after autologous stem cell transplantation in every patient, and there was variation in brentuximab vedotin exposure. Trimming stripped 6 bases from V and 2 bases from J, with 3 bases between. CDR1 is LGHNA and CDR2 is YNFKEQ in the germline V gene. The CDR3 consists of 11 residues. The repertoire was sequenced with immunoSEQ multiplex PCR; TCRdb's copy has only in-frame clones and lacks some. The sample shows more than 95,000 clones, approximately 90% of them seen only once. The receptor comes from a human donor with classical Hodgkin lymphoma. The V call is TRBV4-2, the J call TRBJ2-3; D gene uncertain. Sequences were derived from peripheral blood mononuclear cells (PBMCs), sampled before the fourth cycle of nivolumab. The chain's CDR3 is CASSLTDTQYF. As DNA, the CDR3 is TGTGCCAGCAGTCTCACAGATACGCAGTATTTT.